Following are 26 T cell receptor beta chains from one sample sequenced in a study of cytomegalovirus exposure and HLA in healthy donors. PCR was performed using 60 Vbeta and 13 Jbeta primers. Profiled with immunoSEQ multiplex PCR; TCRdb holds only in-frame clones, not every one. The repertoire holds around 150,000 clones, with about 80% as singletons. Sequenced input: PBMCs. All receptors come from a man between 18 and 35 years old in good health and CMV-seronegative.

As DNA, the CDR3 is TGTGCCAGCAGCTTTACAGGGAAGGCCCAAGCTTTCTTT. Translated: CASSFTGKAQAFF. The chain combines TRBV13 with TRBJ1-1; D is perhaps TRBD1 (6 bases). CDR3 length: 13 residues. The germline V gene encodes CDR1 PRHDT and CDR2 FYEKMQ (reference sequence). The V end lost 3 bases, the J end lost 9 bases, and 14 bases lay between the germline ends.

The chain uses TRBV14 and TRBJ2-3; D is perhaps TRBD1 (8 bases). Germline CDR1 reads SGHDN; CDR2 reads FVKESK. Trimming stripped 1 base from V and 0 bases from J, with 20 bases between. The CDR3 extends over 19 amino acids. CDR3 sequence (DNA): TGTGCCAGCAGCCAAGCCTTCAGGGGGCTAGCGGCTAGCACAGATACGCAGTATTTT. This codes for CASSQAFRGLAASTDTQYF. Full variable domain (rest looked up from reference TRBV14 and TRBJ2-3): EAGVTQFPSHSVIEKGQTVTLRCDPISGHDNLYWYRRVMGKEIKFLLHFVKESKQDESGMPNNRFLAERTGGTYSTLKVQPAELEDSGVYFCASSQAFRGLAASTDTQYFGPGTRLTVL.

This clone is termed medium-sized. The chain combines TRBV6-4 with TRBJ1-5, with a possible D match to TRBD1 (6 bases). Trimming removed 3 bases from V and 6 bases from J, with 6 bases in between. Germline loops: CDR1 MRHNA, CDR2 SNTAGT. The CDR3 runs to 12 residues. The CDR3 DNA is TGTGCCAGCAGTGAGGGGGCTCAGCCCCAGCATTTT. The encoded protein is CASSEGAQPQHF.

V and J are TRBV13 and TRBJ2-7, with TRBD1 matching over 8 bases. This CDR3 is built from 14 residues. The germline CDR1 and CDR2 sequences are PRHDT and FYEKMQ (reference sequence). V lost 0 bases, J lost 3 bases, and 1 base stayed unmatched. The CDR3: CASSLGDRDYEQYF. In DNA, the CDR3 is TGTGCCAGCAGCTTAGGGGACAGGGACTACGAGCAGTACTTC.

The chain is built from TRBV6-1 and TRBJ2-3; 10 nucleotides match TRBD2. Losses at the gene ends were 0 bases for V and 5 bases for J; bases not matched to a gene: 8. CDR1 and CDR2 from the germline V gene are MNHNS and SASEGT. The CDR3 length is 17 residues. DNA of the CDR3: TGTGCCAGCAGTGAAGCCCGAGCGGGAGGGCCTTTAGATACGCAGTATTTT. This codes for CASSEARAGGPLDTQYF.

V gene TRBV19 combines with J gene TRBJ1-2; D ambiguous. Germline V gene data show CDR1 as LNHDA and CDR2 as SQIVND (reference sequence). The CDR3 has 14 amino acids. Trimming pared 7 bases from V and 2 bases from J, leaving 14 bases between. CDR3: CASKVGSANYGYTF. CDR3 nucleotide sequence: TGTGCCAGTAAAGTGGGCAGTGCAAACTATGGCTACACCTTC.

This chain uses TRBV5-1 with TRBJ2-7; no definite D call. This CDR3 has 11 amino acids. The V end was cut by 5 bases, the J end by 4 bases, with 7 bases between. Germline assignment: CDR1 SGHRS and CDR2 YFSETQ. CDR3 sequence reads: CASRSPYEQYF. The CDR3 region has the DNA TGCGCCAGCAGGTCCCCATACGAGCAGTACTTC.

The chain carries TRBV30 and TRBJ1-2; the D gene is possibly TRBD1 (5 bases). The V and J ends lost 0 bases and 8 bases respectively, with 13 bases between them. The CDR3 is made up of 13 amino acids. Looked up from germline, CDR1 is GTSNPN and CDR2 is SVGIG (reference sequence). The CDR3 DNA sequence: TGTGCCTGGAGTGTACTCCGGCAGGGAGGCTACACCTTC. This codes for CAWSVLRQGGYTF.

In this sample, this clone turned up a few times. The V gene is TRBV7-3, the J gene TRBJ1-3, with D uncertain. Between the trimmed V and J ends, which lost 0 bases and 4 bases, there was a span of 10 bases. The germline V gene encodes CDR1 SGHTA and CDR2 FQGTGA. This CDR3 has 15 residues. The CDR3 DNA follows: TGTGCCAGCAGCTTAACGGCAGGCGGGGGAAACACCATATATTTT. Translating it yields CASSLTAGGGNTIYF.

In this sample, this clone turned up a few times. V is TRBV6-1 and J is TRBJ2-7; D unresolved. The CDR3 loop spans 11 amino acids. The V end was cut by 6 bases, the J end by 3 bases, with 6 bases between. CDR1 is MNHNS and CDR2 is SASEGT in the germline V gene. The CDR3 spells CASSLYYEQYF. The CDR3 bases are TGTGCCAGCAGCCTCTACTACGAGCAGTACTTC.

This sequence joins TRBV10-2 and TRBJ1-5; the match to TRBD1 covers 12 bases. From germline, CDR1 is WSHSY and CDR2 SAAADI. The trim removed 5 bases at V and 3 bases at J, leaving 5 bases unmatched. CDR3 length equals 16 residues. The CDR3 spells CASSRGQGAINQPQHF. Here the CDR3 DNA reads TGCGCCAGCAGTAGGGGACAGGGGGCGATCAATCAGCCCCAGCATTTT.

The chain recombines TRBV5-6 with TRBJ2-7; 7 nucleotides line up with TRBD2. V shed 8 bases, J shed 2 bases, and the junction held 7 bases outside the gene matches. The CDR3 covers 13 residues. Per the germline V gene, CDR1 is SGHDT and CDR2 is YYEEEE. The CDR3 spells CASSGLPTYEQYF. CDR3 DNA: TGTGCCAGTTCGGGACTACCCACCTACGAGCAGTACTTC.

This chain joins TRBV6-6 and TRBJ1-5; the D is unclear. The V gene's germline CDR1 is MNHNY and CDR2 SVGAGI (reference sequence). The CDR3 is 15 residues long. V gave up 1 base and J gave up 3 bases, with 10 bases separating them. Here the CDR3 DNA reads TGTGCCAGCAGTTACTTCGGAGGAGTCAATCAGCCCCAGCATTTT. Translated, it gives CASSYFGGVNQPQHF.

V is TRBV7-3 and J is TRBJ2-1; TRBD1 agrees at 9 bases. This CDR3 contains 15 residues. With 5 bases clipped from V and 9 bases from J, the junction kept 11 bases outside the gene matches. Germline CDR1 reads SGHTA; CDR2 reads FQGTGA. Here the CDR3 reads CASSRGQGKVVEQFF. In nucleotides, the CDR3 is TGTGCCAGCAGCCGGGGACAGGGAAAAGTGGTTGAGCAGTTCTTC.

The V call is TRBV6-1, the J call TRBJ1-5; TRBD1 might be the D (5 bases). Germline-derived CDR1 and CDR2 are MNHNS and SASEGT. The CDR3 spans 16 residues. Between the trimmed V and J ends, which lost 3 bases and 0 bases, there was a span of 12 bases. CDR3: CASSEGGGYSNQPQHF. CDR3 DNA sequence: TGTGCCAGCAGTGAGGGGGGGGGTTATAGCAATCAGCCCCAGCATTTT.

This clone was recorded once. The rearrangement joins TRBV4-1 to TRBJ2-1, with D perhaps TRBD2 (6 bases). The CDR3 loop spans 14 amino acids. Trimming stripped 0 bases from V and 4 bases from J, with 7 bases between. From germline, CDR1 is MGHRA and CDR2 YSYEKL. In nucleotides, the CDR3 is TGCGCCAGCAGCCAAGATAGCGGATACAATGAGCAGTTCTTC. Translated, it gives CASSQDSGYNEQFF.

This chain uses TRBV10-2 with TRBJ2-2; D is unclear. This CDR3 has 14 amino acids. Trimming took 11 bases from V and 5 from J, leaving 18 bases between them. Per germline, CDR1 WSHSY and CDR2 SAAADI. CDR3 region: CAGTVDLRTGELFF. The CDR3, as DNA: TGCGCCGGTACAGTAGACCTTCGGACCGGGGAGCTGTTTTTT.

The chain has TRBV6-1 and TRBJ2-1, with 7 bases that match TRBD2. The germline V gene has CDR1 MNHNS and CDR2 SASEGT. Trimming took 6 bases from V and 2 from J; bases not matched to a gene: 4. CDR3 length: 14 amino acids. CDR3 sequence reads: CASRGRGPYNEQFF. The CDR3 DNA sequence: TGTGCCAGCAGGGGGAGGGGACCCTACAATGAGCAGTTCTTC.

V is TRBV6-6 and J is TRBJ2-3; maybe TRBD1 (6 bases). CDR3 length: 16 residues. V dropped 6 bases and J dropped 4 bases, with 20 bases sitting between them. Germline CDR1 reads MNHNY; CDR2 reads SVGAGI (reference sequence). The CDR3 spells CASREPGAPGADTQYF. In nucleotides, the CDR3 is TGTGCCAGCAGAGAACCAGGGGCCCCTGGGGCAGATACGCAGTATTTT.

The chain recombines TRBV7-2 with TRBJ2-3; 7 bases agree with TRBD2. CDR1 is SGHTA, CDR2 FQGNSA, per germline. The J segment lost 13 bases and the V segment lost 3 bases, leaving 4 bases of the junction unmatched. The CDR3 is 11 amino acids. CDR3 in DNA: TGTGCCAGCAGCTTCGCGCGGGAGAAGTATTTT. It translates to CASSFAREKYF.

Worth noting for this clone: The final CDR3 position lacks the conserved phenylalanine or tryptophan, pointing to a likely read error. V is TRBV11-3 and J is TRBJ1-1, with 7 nucleotides matching TRBD1. V dropped 4 bases and J dropped 4; count of bases not matched to a gene: 15. CDR3 length: 17 residues. Germline V gives CDR1 SGHNT, CDR2 YENEEA. CDR3 bases: TGTGCCAGCAGCTCGGGAGGGACAGCCGTTCAGAGCACTGAAGCTTTCGTT. Protein: CASSSGGTAVQSTEAFV.

The gene calls are TRBV2 and TRBJ2-7, with 8 bases aligning to TRBD1. Trimming took 3 bases from V and 5 from J; bases not matched to a gene: 6. The germline CDR1 and CDR2 sequences are SNHLY and FYNNEI. The CDR3 consists of 14 residues. Written as DNA, the CDR3 is TGTGCCAGCAGTGACGCCCAGGGGGCCGACGAGCAGTACTTC. Protein: CASSDAQGADEQYF.

This clone occurred many times. The chain uses TRBV6-4 and TRBJ2-1, with TRBD2 identical over 9 bases. The CDR3 loop spans 15 amino acids. The J segment lost 8 bases and the V segment lost 3 bases, leaving 8 bases of the junction unmatched. Germline V gene data show CDR1 as MRHNA and CDR2 as SNTAGT. The CDR3 coding sequence is TGTGCCAGCAGTGATGGGGCGGGGGGGATCGATGAGCAGTTCTTC. The encoded protein is CASSDGAGGIDEQFF.

The chain joins TRBV6-5 to TRBJ2-3; 10 bases align to TRBD2. Germline V gene lookup returns CDR1 MNHEY and CDR2 SVGAGI. V lost 5 bases, J lost 4 bases, and 3 bases stayed unmatched. The CDR3 has 14 residues. CDR3 protein: CASSQRGGPDTQYF. CDR3 coding DNA: TGTGCCAGCAGTCAGCGGGGGGGGCCAGATACGCAGTATTTT.

This chain connects TRBV4-1 to TRBJ2-2; TRBD1 might be the D (6 bases). Between the trimmed V and J ends, which lost 0 bases and 0 bases, there was a span of 11 bases. The CDR3 length is 17 residues. CDR1 MGHRA and CDR2 YSYEKL come from the germline V gene. The CDR3: CASSQDSGTTNTGELFF. CDR3 bases: TGCGCCAGCAGCCAAGATTCCGGGACAACGAACACCGGGGAGCTGTTTTTT.

CDR3 nucleotides: TGTGCCAGCAGCGAGACAGGGGTGGTCAATGAGCAGTTCTTC. It specifies CASSETGVVNEQFF. The chain uses TRBV2 and TRBJ2-1, with 8 bases lining up with TRBD1. Per germline, CDR1 SNHLY and CDR2 FYNNEI. After removal of 6 bases from V and 6 bases from J, the junction contained 7 bases not matched to a gene. CDR3 size: 14 residues.